The entry that follows covers one TCR beta chain sequence. Its antigen is not known. Within the sample, other DNA sequences also encode this same CDR3. It was CD45RO-negative cells, positively selected for CCR7, that made up naive CD8 cells, with terminally differentiated effector memory CD45RA+ cells excluded. This record comes from a study of shared clonotypes between healthy human individuals. For the study at large: There were three CD4 naive, three CD4 memory, two CD8 naive and one CD8 memory plates per donor. The study's findings and limits: The study generally estimated greater richness for naive than memory subsets.

Across several immunoSEQ plates, the genomic DNA of each subset was split evenly. Some clones are missing from TCRdb's copy, which holds only in-frame ones; the method was immunoSEQ multiplex PCR. The table records around 1.9 million clones, around 93% of them present only once. V was pared by 0 bases and J by 0 bases, with 3 bases between. This CDR3 contains 14 residues. The germline V gene encodes CDR1 SEHNR and CDR2 FQNEAQ (reference sequence). The V call is TRBV7-9, the J call TRBJ1-3; D is undetermined. The receptor was derived from a man aged 18 to 29 in good health. Some clones in this sample may be carry-over from other donors' samples. Sequenced input: naive CD8+ T cells from PBMCs. CDR3: CASSLADSGNTIYF. CDR3 DNA sequence: TGTGCCAGCAGCTTAGCAGACTCTGGAAACACCATATATTTT.